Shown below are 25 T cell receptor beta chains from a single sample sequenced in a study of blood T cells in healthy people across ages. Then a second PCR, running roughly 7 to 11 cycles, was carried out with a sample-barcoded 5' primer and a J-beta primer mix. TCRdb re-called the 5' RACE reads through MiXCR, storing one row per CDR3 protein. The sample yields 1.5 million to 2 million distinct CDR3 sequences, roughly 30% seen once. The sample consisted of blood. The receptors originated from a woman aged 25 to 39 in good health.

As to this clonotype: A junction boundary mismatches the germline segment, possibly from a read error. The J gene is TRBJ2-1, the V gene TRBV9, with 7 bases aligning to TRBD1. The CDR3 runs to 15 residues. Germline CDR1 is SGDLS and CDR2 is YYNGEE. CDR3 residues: CVSSYRDSSYNEQFF. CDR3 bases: TGTGTCAGCAGCTACCGGGACAGCTCCTACAATGAGCAGTTCTTC.

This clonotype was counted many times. The CDR3 here is CASSQGRQDEQFF. CDR3 in DNA: TGCGCCAGCAGCCAAGGTCGGCAGGATGAGCAGTTCTTC. This chain uses TRBV4-1 with TRBJ2-1; no definite D call. This CDR3 spans 13 amino acids. V was trimmed by 1 base and J by 8 bases, leaving 9 bases between them. Germline V gives CDR1 MGHRA, CDR2 YSYEKL.

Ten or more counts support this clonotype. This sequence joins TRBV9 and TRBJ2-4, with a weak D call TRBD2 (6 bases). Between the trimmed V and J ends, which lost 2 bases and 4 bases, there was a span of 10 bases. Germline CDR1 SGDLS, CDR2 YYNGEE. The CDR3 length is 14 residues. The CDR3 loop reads CASSVGGGKNIQYF. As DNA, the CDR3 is TGTGCCAGCAGCGTTGGTGGAGGGAAAAACATTCAGTACTTC.

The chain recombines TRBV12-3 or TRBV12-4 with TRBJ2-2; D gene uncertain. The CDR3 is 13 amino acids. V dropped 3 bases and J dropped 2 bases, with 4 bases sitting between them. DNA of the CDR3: TGTGCCAGCAGTTTCATAAACACCGGGGAGCTGTTTTTT. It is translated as CASSFINTGELFF.

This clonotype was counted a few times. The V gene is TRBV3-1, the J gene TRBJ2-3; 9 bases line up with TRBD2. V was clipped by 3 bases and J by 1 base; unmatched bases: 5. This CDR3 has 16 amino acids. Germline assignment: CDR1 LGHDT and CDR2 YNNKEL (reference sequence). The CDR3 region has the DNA TGTGCCAGCAGCCAGCTAGCGGGGCGACGCACAGATACGCAGTATTTT. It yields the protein CASSQLAGRRTDTQYF.

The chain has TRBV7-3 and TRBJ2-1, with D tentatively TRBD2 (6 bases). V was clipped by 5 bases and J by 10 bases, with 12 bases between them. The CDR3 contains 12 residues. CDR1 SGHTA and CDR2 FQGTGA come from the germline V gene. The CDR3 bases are TGTGCCAGCAGCGCTGGGACTTCGGAGCAGTTCTTC. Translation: CASSAGTSEQFF.

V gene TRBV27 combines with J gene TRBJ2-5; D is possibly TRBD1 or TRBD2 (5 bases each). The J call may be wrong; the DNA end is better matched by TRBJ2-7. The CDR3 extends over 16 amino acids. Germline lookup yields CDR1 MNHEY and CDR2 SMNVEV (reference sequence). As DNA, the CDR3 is TGTGCCAGCAGTTTCCACGGGGACGGATCTTTGGACGAGCAGTACTTC. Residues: CASSFHGDGSLDEQYF.

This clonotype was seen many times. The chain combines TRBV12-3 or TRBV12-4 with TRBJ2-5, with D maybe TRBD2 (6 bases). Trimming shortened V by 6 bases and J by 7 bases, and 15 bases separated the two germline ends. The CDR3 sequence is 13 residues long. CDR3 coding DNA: TGTGCCAGCAGCCTGGGACTCCGGGGGACCCAGTACTTC. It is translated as CASSLGLRGTQYF.

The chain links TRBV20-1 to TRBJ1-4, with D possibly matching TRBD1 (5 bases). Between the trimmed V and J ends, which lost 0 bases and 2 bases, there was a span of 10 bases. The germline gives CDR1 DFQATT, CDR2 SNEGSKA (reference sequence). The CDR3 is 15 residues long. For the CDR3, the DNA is TGCAGTGCTAGAGATACGGGGGTGACTAATGAAAAACTGTTTTTT. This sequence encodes CSARDTGVTNEKLFF.

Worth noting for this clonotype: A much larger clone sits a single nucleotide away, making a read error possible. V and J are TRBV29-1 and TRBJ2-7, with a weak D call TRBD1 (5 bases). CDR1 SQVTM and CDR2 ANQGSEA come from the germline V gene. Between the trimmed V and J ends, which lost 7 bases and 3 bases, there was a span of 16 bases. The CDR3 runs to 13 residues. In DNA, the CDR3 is TGCAGCGCCCATGGGGCAGGGCACTACGAGCAGTACTTC. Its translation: CSAHGAGHYEQYF.

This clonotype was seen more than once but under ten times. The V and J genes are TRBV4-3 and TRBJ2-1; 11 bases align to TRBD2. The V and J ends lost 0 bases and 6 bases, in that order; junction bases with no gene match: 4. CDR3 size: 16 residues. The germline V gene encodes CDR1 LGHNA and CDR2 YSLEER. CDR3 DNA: TGCGCCAGCAGCCAAGACTCCGGGACTAGCGGCAATGAGCAGTTCTTC. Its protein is CASSQDSGTSGNEQFF.

The CDR3 DNA sequence: TGTGCCAGCAGGGGGGGTGTCGGGTACAATGAGCAGTTCTTC. Its protein product is CASRGGVGYNEQFF. This chain uses TRBV2 with TRBJ2-1; D is perhaps TRBD2 (6 bases). V shed 6 bases and J shed 4 bases, with 13 bases lying between them. Per the germline V gene, CDR1 is SNHLY and CDR2 is FYNNEI. The CDR3 spans 14 residues.

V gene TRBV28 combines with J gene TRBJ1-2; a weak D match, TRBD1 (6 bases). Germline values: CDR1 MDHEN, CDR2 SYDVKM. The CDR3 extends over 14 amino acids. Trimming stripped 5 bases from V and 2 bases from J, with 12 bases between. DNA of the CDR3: TGTGCCAGCAGTGGACGACAGGAAAACTATGGCTACACCTTC. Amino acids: CASSGRQENYGYTF.

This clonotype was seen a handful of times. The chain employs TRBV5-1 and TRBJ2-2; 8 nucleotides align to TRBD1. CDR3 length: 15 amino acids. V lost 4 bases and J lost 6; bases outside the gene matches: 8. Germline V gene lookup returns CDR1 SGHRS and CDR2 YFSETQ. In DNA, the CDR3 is TGCGCCAGCAGCCCGGGACAGGTTGGCGCCGGGGAGCTGTTTTTT. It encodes CASSPGQVGAGELFF.

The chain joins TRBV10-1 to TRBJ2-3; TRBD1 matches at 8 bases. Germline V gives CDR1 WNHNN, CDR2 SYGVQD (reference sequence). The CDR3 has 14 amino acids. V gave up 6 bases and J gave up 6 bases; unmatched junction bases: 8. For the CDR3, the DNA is TGCGCCAGCAGCCGACAGGGGAGTCCGGATACGCAGTATTTT. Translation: CASSRQGSPDTQYF.

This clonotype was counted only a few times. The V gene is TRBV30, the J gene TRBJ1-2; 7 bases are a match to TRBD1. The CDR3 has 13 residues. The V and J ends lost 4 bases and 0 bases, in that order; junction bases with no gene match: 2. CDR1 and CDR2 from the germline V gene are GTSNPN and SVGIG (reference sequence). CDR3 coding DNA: TGTGCCTGGAACAGGGGAGCTAACTATGGCTACACCTTC. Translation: CAWNRGANYGYTF.

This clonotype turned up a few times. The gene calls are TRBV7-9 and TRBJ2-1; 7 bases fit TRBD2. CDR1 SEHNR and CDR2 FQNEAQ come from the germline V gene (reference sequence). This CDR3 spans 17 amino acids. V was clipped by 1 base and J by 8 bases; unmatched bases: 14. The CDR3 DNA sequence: TGTGCCAGCAGCTTAGATTTGGGTGGCGGGAGTGATGATGAGCAGTTCTTC. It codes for CASSLDLGGGSDDEQFF.

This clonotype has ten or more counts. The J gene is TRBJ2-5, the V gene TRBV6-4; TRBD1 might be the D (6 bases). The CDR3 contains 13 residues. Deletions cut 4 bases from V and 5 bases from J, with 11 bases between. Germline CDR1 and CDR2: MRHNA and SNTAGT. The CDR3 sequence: CASSGDQGETQYF. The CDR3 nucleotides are TGTGCCAGCAGTGGGGACCAGGGGGAGACCCAGTACTTC.

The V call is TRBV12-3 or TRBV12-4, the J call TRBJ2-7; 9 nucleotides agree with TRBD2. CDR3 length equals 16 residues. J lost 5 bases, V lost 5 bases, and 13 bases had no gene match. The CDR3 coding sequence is TGTGCCAGCAGTCCCCGCGGTAGCGGGGGCTTTAACGAGCAGTACTTC. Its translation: CASSPRGSGGFNEQYF.

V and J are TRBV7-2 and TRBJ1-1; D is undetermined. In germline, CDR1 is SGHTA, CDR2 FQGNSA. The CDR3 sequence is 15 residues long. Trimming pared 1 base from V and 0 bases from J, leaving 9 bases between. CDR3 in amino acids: CASSLVKHMNTEAFF. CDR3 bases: TGTGCCAGCAGCTTAGTAAAGCACATGAACACTGAAGCTTTCTTT.

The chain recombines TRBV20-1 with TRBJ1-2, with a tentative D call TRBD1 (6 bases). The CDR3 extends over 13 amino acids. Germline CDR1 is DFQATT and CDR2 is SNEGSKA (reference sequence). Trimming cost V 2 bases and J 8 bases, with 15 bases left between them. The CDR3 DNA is TGCAGTGCTAGACCACAGGGACCCCGGGGCTACACCTTC. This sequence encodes CSARPQGPRGYTF.

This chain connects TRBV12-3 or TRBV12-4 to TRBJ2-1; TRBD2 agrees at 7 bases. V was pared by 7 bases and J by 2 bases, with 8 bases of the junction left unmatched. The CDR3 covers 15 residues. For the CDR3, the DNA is TGTGCCAGCACCGAGGCGGGAGCCCCCTACAATGAGCAGTTCTTC. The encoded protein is CASTEAGAPYNEQFF.

CDR3 sequence reads: CASSMGLNQPQHF. CDR3 sequence (DNA): TGCGCCAGCAGCATGGGGCTAAATCAGCCCCAGCATTTT. J is TRBJ1-5 and V is TRBV5-1; D possibly corresponds to TRBD1 (5 bases). V shed 4 bases and J shed 4 bases, with 9 bases lying between them. The CDR3 is 13 amino acids. Germline CDR1 and CDR2: SGHRS and YFSETQ.

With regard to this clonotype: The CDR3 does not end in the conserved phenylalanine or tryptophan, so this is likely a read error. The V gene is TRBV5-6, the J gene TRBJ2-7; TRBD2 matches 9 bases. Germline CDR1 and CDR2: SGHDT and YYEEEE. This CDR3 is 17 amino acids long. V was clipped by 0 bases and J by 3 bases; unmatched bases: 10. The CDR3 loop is CASSLGFRLAGFYEQYI. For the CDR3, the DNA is TGTGCCAGCAGCTTGGGATTCCGGCTAGCGGGGTTCTACGAGCAGTACATC.

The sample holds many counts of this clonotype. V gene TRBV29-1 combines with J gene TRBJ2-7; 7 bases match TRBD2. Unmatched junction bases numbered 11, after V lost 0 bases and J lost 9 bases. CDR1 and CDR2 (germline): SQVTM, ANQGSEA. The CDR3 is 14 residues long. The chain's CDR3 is CSVEDLGLGLGQYF. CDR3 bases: TGCAGCGTTGAAGATCTTGGACTAGGTCTCGGGCAGTACTTC.